Listed here are 25 T cell receptor beta chains from one sample, sequenced in a study of cytomegalovirus exposure and HLA in healthy donors. In the PCR, 60 Vbeta and 13 Jbeta primers were used. The method was immunoSEQ multiplex PCR; TCRdb's version includes in-frame clones alone and lacks a portion of them. The repertoire holds 100,000 to 150,000 clones, with 81% as singletons. Source material: PBMCs. These receptor sequences come from a man aged 18-30 years in good health and CMV-seropositive.

This chain uses TRBV4-1 with TRBJ2-5, with TRBD1 matching over 10 bases. The CDR3 is made up of 17 amino acids. V was pared by 5 bases and J by 2 bases, with 11 bases of the junction left unmatched. In germline, CDR1 is MGHRA, CDR2 YSYEKL. DNA of the CDR3: TGCGCCAGCAGCACACAAGACAGGGGGCGCCTTCAAGAGACCCAGTACTTC. Its translation is CASSTQDRGRLQETQYF.

The chain joins TRBV14 to TRBJ1-1; maybe TRBD1 (6 bases). V was pared by 3 bases and J by 6 bases, with 11 bases between. The CDR3 has 13 residues. The germline V gene encodes CDR1 SGHDN and CDR2 FVKESK. CDR3 sequence reads: CASSQVNRAEAFF. DNA of the CDR3: TGTGCCAGCAGCCAGGTTAACAGGGCTGAAGCTTTCTTT.

V gene TRBV19 combines with J gene TRBJ2-7, with a tentative D call TRBD2 (6 bases). V was clipped by 3 bases and J by 3 bases, with 15 bases between them. This CDR3 has 15 residues. CDR1 is LNHDA, CDR2 SQIVND, per germline (reference sequence). The CDR3, as DNA: TGTGCCAGTAGTATGGAAGCTAGCGAGATCTACGAGCAGTACTTC. It is translated as CASSMEASEIYEQYF.

This chain joins TRBV9 and TRBJ2-3, with 15 bases aligning to TRBD2. The CDR3 has 20 amino acids. J was trimmed by 4 bases and V by 4 bases; bases with no gene match: 16. The germline V gene has CDR1 SGDLS and CDR2 YYNGEE. The CDR3 coding sequence is TGTGCCAGCAGCCCTACACGAACTGGACTAGCGGGGGGGCATCCAGATACGCAGTATTTT. Residues: CASSPTRTGLAGGHPDTQYF.

The chain couples TRBV30 to TRBJ1-1; D may be TRBD1 (5 bases). The germline CDR1 and CDR2 sequences are GTSNPN and SVGIG (reference sequence). The CDR3 runs 13 residues. V was shortened by 3 bases and J by 3 bases, with 11 bases between the two germline ends. The CDR3 bases are TGTGCCTGGAGGCGAGACAGAGACACTGAAGCTTTCTTT. It encodes CAWRRDRDTEAFF.

This chain uses TRBV19 with TRBJ1-5; a possible D gene is TRBD1 (6 bases). The length of the CDR3 is 15 residues. Germline lookup yields CDR1 LNHDA and CDR2 SQIVND (reference sequence). With 3 bases removed from V and 4 bases from J, the gap between germline ends came to 13 bases. The CDR3 loop is CASSMARGFNQPQHF. The CDR3 bases are TGTGCCAGTAGTATGGCCAGGGGATTTAATCAGCCCCAGCATTTT.

In this sample, this clone turned up once. This chain uses TRBV27 with TRBJ2-3, with 8 bases identical to TRBD1. Germline V gene data show CDR1 as MNHEY and CDR2 as SMNVEV (reference sequence). The CDR3 consists of 16 residues. The junction had 7 bases not matched to a gene; V was cut back by 5 bases and J by 0 bases. This CDR3 is CASSGQGPPSTDTQYF. The CDR3, as DNA: TGTGCCAGCAGTGGACAGGGCCCTCCTAGCACAGATACGCAGTATTTT.

A few counts support this clone. The rearrangement uses TRBV19 and TRBJ2-7; D may be TRBD2 (5 bases). V was clipped by 7 bases and J by 5 bases, with 12 bases between them. CDR1 and CDR2 (germline): LNHDA, SQIVND (reference sequence). The CDR3 spans 12 residues. CDR3 bases: TGTGCCAGTATCGGTCTGAGGGACGAGCAGTACTTC. As protein: CASIGLRDEQYF.

The chain couples TRBV6-1 to TRBJ2-5; D uncertain. Per the germline V gene, CDR1 is MNHNS and CDR2 is SASEGT. Deletions cut 1 base from V and 7 bases from J, with 10 bases between. This CDR3 has 13 amino acids. For the CDR3, the DNA is TGTGCCAGCAGTGAAGTTGTAGTCGGGACCCAGTACTTC. It codes for CASSEVVVGTQYF.

The sample holds many counts of this clone. V gene TRBV6-1 combines with J gene TRBJ1-1, with 10 bases lining up with TRBD1. The germline CDR1 and CDR2 sequences are MNHNS and SASEGT. The CDR3 has 16 residues. With 4 bases clipped from V and 5 bases from J, the junction kept 10 bases outside the gene matches. CDR3 sequence (DNA): TGTGCCAGCAGTGGCATACGGACAGGGGGGGGTACTGAAGCTTTCTTT. Translating it yields CASSGIRTGGGTEAFF.

The rearrangement joins TRBV4-1 to TRBJ2-6; 10 positions agree with TRBD1. There are 20 residues in the CDR3. Germline V lookup: CDR1 MGHRA, CDR2 YSYEKL. Trimming at V came to 2 bases and at J to 3 bases, leaving 13 bases not matched to a gene. This chain's CDR3 is CASSQLLTGTGVGGANVLTF. The CDR3, as DNA: TGCGCCAGCAGCCAACTCTTAACCGGGACAGGGGTTGGTGGGGCCAACGTCCTGACTTTC.

This chain uses TRBV15 with TRBJ2-7, with D tentatively TRBD1 (5 bases). The CDR3 spans 14 residues. V lost 0 bases, J lost 5 bases, and 11 bases lay in between. Germline V lookup: CDR1 LNHNV, CDR2 YYDKDF (reference sequence). The CDR3 DNA reads as TGTGCCACCAGCAGAGATCATTTACAGGACGAGCAGTACTTC. It translates to CATSRDHLQDEQYF.

The rearrangement uses TRBV27 and TRBJ2-5; D is possibly TRBD1 (6 bases). The J call is doubtful: the DNA matches TRBJ2-7 better. CDR3 length: 18 residues. In germline, CDR1 is MNHEY, CDR2 SMNVEV (reference sequence). CDR3 DNA sequence: TGTGCCAGCAACCCGCGGGCAGGGGAACTTTCATTTAAGGGCGAGCAGTACTTC. This encodes CASNPRAGELSFKGEQYF.

This chain connects TRBV10-2 to TRBJ2-6; the D is unclear. Trimming took 7 bases from V and 0 from J, leaving 13 bases between them. The CDR3 runs to 16 residues. Germline V CDR1 and CDR2: WSHSY, SAAADI. CDR3 residues: CASTIGAPSGANVLTF. The DNA of the CDR3 is TGCGCCAGCACGATAGGAGCTCCCTCTGGGGCCAACGTCCTGACTTTC.

This rearrangement joins TRBV7-9 to TRBJ2-7; 7 nucleotides line up with TRBD1. V trimming: 4 bases; J trimming: 1 base; junction bases outside the gene matches: 4. Germline-derived CDR1 and CDR2 are SEHNR and FQNEAQ (reference sequence). The CDR3 loop spans 14 amino acids. CDR3 in amino acids: CASSYRDSSYEQYF. In DNA form, the CDR3 reads TGTGCCAGCAGCTACCGGGACAGTTCCTACGAGCAGTACTTC. The variable domain in full, with the rest retrieved from reference TRBV7-9 and TRBJ2-7, is DTGVSQNPRHKITKRGQNVTFRCDPISEHNRLYWYRQTLGQGPEFLTYFQNEAQLEKSRLLSDRFSAERPKGSFSTLEIQRTEQGDSAMYLCASSYRDSSYEQYFGPGTRLTVT.

The chain couples TRBV7-2 to TRBJ2-7, with 7 positions matching TRBD2. Trimming removed 2 bases from V and 1 base from J; junction bases left unmatched: 2. The length of the CDR3 is 14 residues. Germline V gene sequence: CDR1 SGHTA, CDR2 FQGNSA. CDR3 in amino acids: CASSLLGLSYEQYF. The CDR3 coding sequence is TGTGCCAGCAGCTTACTGGGACTATCCTACGAGCAGTACTTC.

CDR3 residues: CASSESGGAFTDTQYF. The CDR3 bases are TGTGCCAGCAGCGAGAGCGGGGGGGCCTTCACAGATACGCAGTATTTT. V gene TRBV9 combines with J gene TRBJ2-3, with 10 bases that match TRBD2. The ends lost 3 bases at V and 2 bases at J; junction bases unmatched: 6. CDR3 length equals 16 residues. From germline, CDR1 is SGDLS and CDR2 YYNGEE.

The chain uses TRBV5-6 and TRBJ2-2; 8 nucleotides align to TRBD2. The trim removed 4 bases at V and 3 bases at J, leaving 8 bases unmatched. The CDR3 sequence is 16 residues long. Germline V CDR1 and CDR2: SGHDT, YYEEEE. CDR3 DNA sequence: TGTGCCAGCAGCCCGGGGGGGATTCGAGACACCGGGGAGCTGTTTTTT. This codes for CASSPGGIRDTGELFF.

This sequence joins TRBV10-2 and TRBJ2-7; the match to TRBD2 covers 15 bases. Trimming took 6 bases from V and 11 from J; bases not matched to a gene: 8. The CDR3 covers 14 residues. Germline V gene data show CDR1 as WSHSY and CDR2 as SAAADI. The chain's CDR3 is CASRVGTSGRMEYF. CDR3 bases: TGCGCCAGCAGGGTAGGGACTAGCGGGAGGATGGAGTACTTC.

The chain employs TRBV7-2 and TRBJ2-5; TRBD1 agrees at 10 bases. V lost 5 bases to trimming and J lost 5 bases; unmatched junction nucleotides: 8. Germline V gene lookup returns CDR1 SGHTA and CDR2 FQGNSA. CDR3 length: 15 amino acids. CDR3 sequence reads: CASSVTGTGEETQYF. The CDR3 DNA sequence: TGTGCCAGCAGCGTAACCGGGACAGGGGAGGAGACCCAGTACTTC.

Points on this clone: The identical CDR3 is also encoded by other nucleotide sequences in the sample. The chain recombines TRBV6-1 with TRBJ2-7; the match to TRBD2 covers 10 bases. CDR1 is MNHNS, CDR2 SASEGT, per germline. The ends lost 1 base at V and 0 bases at J; junction bases unmatched: 0. The CDR3 extends over 15 amino acids. The CDR3: CASSEGLAGSYEQYF. The DNA of the CDR3 is TGTGCCAGCAGTGAAGGACTAGCGGGCTCCTACGAGCAGTACTTC.

V is TRBV30 and J is TRBJ1-3; D not certain. Trimming took 5 bases from V and 2 from J, leaving 13 bases between them. The germline V gene encodes CDR1 GTSNPN and CDR2 SVGIG (reference sequence). The CDR3 extends over 14 amino acids. The CDR3 sequence is CAWAYSLTGNTIYF. CDR3 nucleotide sequence: TGTGCCTGGGCTTACAGCCTTACTGGAAACACCATATATTTT.

V usage is TRBV4-3 and J usage is TRBJ2-4, with TRBD2 as a possible D gene (6 bases). Trimming left V 0 bases short and J 8 bases short, with 17 bases between. This CDR3 comprises 16 residues. Germline CDR1 is LGHNA and CDR2 is YSLEER. In DNA form, the CDR3 reads TGCGCCAGCAGCCAAGAAATCGTCGGGGGTTGGGACATTCAGTACTTC. It codes for CASSQEIVGGWDIQYF.

This clone was found a few times. J is TRBJ2-4 and V is TRBV7-9, with TRBD1 identical over 8 bases. Germline trimming cut 2 bases from V and 1 base from J; bases unmatched to any gene: 4. The germline gives CDR1 SEHNR, CDR2 FQNEAQ (reference sequence). The CDR3 spans 16 residues. This CDR3 is CASSLSGGTAKNIQYF. In DNA form, the CDR3 reads TGTGCCAGCAGCTTATCAGGGGGCACGGCCAAAAACATTCAGTACTTC.

The chain has TRBV4-3 and TRBJ1-5; no firm D call. The CDR3 length is 14 residues. Germline loops: CDR1 LGHNA, CDR2 YSLEER. V was clipped by 0 bases and J by 3 bases, with 6 bases between them. For the CDR3, the DNA is TGCGCCAGCAGCCAAGATCATGTCAATCAGCCCCAGCATTTT. Its protein is CASSQDHVNQPQHF.